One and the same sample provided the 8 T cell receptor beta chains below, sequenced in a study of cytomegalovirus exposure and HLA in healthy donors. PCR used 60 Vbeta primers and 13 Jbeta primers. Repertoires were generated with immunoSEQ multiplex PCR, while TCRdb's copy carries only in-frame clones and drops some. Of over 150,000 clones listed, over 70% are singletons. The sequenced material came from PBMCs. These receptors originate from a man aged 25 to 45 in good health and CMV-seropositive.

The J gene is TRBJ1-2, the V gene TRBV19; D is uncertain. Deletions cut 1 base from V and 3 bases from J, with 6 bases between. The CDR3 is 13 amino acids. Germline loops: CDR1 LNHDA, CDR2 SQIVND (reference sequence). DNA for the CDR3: TGTGCCAGTAGTATAGCAGGATACTATGGCTACACCTTC. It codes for CASSIAGYYGYTF.

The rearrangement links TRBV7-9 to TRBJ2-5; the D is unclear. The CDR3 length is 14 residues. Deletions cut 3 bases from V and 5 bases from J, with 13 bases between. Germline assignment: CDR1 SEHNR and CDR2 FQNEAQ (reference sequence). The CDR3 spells CASSLLARHETQYF. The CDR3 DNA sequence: TGTGCCAGCAGCTTGCTGGCCCGCCATGAGACCCAGTACTTC.

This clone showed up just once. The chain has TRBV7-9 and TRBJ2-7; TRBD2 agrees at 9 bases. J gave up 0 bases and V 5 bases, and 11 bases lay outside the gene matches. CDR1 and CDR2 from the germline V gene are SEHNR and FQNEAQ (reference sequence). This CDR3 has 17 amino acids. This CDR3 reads CASSPARLADHSYEQYF. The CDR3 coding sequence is TGTGCCAGCAGCCCAGCCCGACTAGCGGACCACTCCTACGAGCAGTACTTC.

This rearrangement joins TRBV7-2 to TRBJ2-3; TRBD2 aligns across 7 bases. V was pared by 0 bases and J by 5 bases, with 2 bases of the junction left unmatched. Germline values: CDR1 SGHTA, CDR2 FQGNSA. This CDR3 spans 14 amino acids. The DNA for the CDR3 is TGTGCCAGCAGCTTAGCGTCGGGGGGAGATACGCAGTATTTT. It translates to CASSLASGGDTQYF. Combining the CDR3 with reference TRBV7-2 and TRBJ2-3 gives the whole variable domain GAGVSQSPSNKVTEKGKDVELRCDPISGHTALYWYRQSLGQGLEFLIYFQGNSAPDKSGLPSDRFSAERTGGSVSTLTIQRTQQEDSAVYLCASSLASGGDTQYFGPGTRLTVL.

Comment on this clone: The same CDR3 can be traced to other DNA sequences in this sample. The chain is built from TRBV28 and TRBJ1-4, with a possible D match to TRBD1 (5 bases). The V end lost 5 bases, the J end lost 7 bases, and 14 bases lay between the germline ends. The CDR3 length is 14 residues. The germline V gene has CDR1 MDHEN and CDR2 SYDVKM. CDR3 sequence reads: CASSPPDRPEKLFF. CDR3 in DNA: TGTGCCAGCAGTCCTCCCGACAGACCTGAAAAACTGTTTTTT.

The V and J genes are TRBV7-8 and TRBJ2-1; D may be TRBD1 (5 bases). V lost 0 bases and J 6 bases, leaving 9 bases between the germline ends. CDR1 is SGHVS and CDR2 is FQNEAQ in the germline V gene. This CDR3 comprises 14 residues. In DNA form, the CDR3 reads TGTGCCAGCAGCTTAGCCTCTAGGGGCAATGAGCAGTTCTTC. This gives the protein CASSLASRGNEQFF.

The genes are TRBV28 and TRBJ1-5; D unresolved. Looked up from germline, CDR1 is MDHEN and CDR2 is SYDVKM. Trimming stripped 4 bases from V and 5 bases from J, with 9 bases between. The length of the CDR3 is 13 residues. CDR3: CASSYGTDQPQHF. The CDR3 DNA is TGTGCCAGCAGTTACGGAACAGATCAGCCCCAGCATTTT. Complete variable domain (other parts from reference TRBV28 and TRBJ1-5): DVKVTQSSRYLVKRTGEKVFLECVQDMDHENMFWYRQDPGLGLRLIYFSYDVKMKEKGDIPEGYSVSREKKERFSLILESASTNQTSMYLCASSYGTDQPQHFGDGTRLSIL.

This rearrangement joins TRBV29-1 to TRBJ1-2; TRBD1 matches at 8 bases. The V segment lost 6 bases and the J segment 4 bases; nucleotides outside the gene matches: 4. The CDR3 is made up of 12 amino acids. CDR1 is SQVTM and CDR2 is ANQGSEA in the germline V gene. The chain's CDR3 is CSVETGGYGYTF. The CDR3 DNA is TGCAGCGTGGAAACAGGGGGCTATGGCTACACCTTC. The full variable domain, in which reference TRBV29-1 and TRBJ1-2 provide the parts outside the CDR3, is SAVISQKPSRDICQRGTSLTIQCQVDSQVTMMFWYRQQPGQSLTLIATANQGSEATYESGFVIDKFPISRPNLTFSTLTVSNMSPEDSSIYLCSVETGGYGYTFGSGTRLTVV.